A single sample is the source of the 17 T cell receptor beta chains below, sequenced in a study of T cells in Graves' hyperthyroidism and ophthalmopathy. Amplification of TCR beta CDR3 regions used RNA as the template. The HTBI primer set served for first-round RT-PCR of the TCR CDR3. Via MiXCR, TCRdb re-called the multiplex PCR reads, giving one row per CDR3 protein. The sample consists of hundreds of thousands of distinct CDR3 sequences, roughly 19% of them appearing once. What was sequenced was blood. These receptors came from a man aged 50 to 59 with Graves' ophthalmopathy.

This clonotype has more than one count but fewer than ten. The V and J genes are TRBV18 and TRBJ1-1; D unresolved. There are 15 residues in the CDR3. CDR1 is KGHSH, CDR2 LQKENI, per germline. Trimming shortened V by 2 bases and J by 6 bases, and 16 bases separated the two germline ends. CDR3: CASSPTGVGRAEAFF. The CDR3 coding sequence is TGTGCCAGCTCACCAACCGGGGTGGGGAGAGCTGAAGCTTTCTTT.

The rearrangement uses TRBV6-4 and TRBJ2-2; 11 bases align to TRBD2. J gave up 5 bases and V 4 bases, and 9 bases lay outside the gene matches. Germline V lookup: CDR1 MRHNA, CDR2 SNTAGT. The CDR3 totals 17 residues. The CDR3 DNA reads as TGTGCCAGCAGTGTACTAGCGGGAGCGACAAGGACCGGGGAGCTGTTTTTT. It yields the protein CASSVLAGATRTGELFF.

This clonotype showed up many times. This rearrangement joins TRBV28 to TRBJ2-1; D remains unclear. CDR3 length: 12 residues. V dropped 6 bases and J dropped 2 bases, with 5 bases sitting between them. Looked up from germline, CDR1 is MDHEN and CDR2 is SYDVKM. CDR3 amino acids: CASREPYNEQFF. As DNA, the CDR3 is TGTGCCAGCAGGGAACCCTACAATGAGCAGTTCTTC.

The chain couples TRBV3-1 to TRBJ1-2, with D hard to call. The CDR3 consists of 11 residues. V lost 4 bases to trimming and J lost 8 bases, with 8 bases between them. From germline, CDR1 is LGHDT and CDR2 YNNKEL (reference sequence). The CDR3 protein is CASSLGEGYTF. DNA for the CDR3: TGTGCCAGCAGCCTCGGGGAAGGCTACACCTTC.

The sample holds a few counts of this clonotype. This sequence joins TRBV5-1 and TRBJ2-5; D possibly corresponds to TRBD2 (5 bases). The CDR3 covers 15 residues. Germline values: CDR1 SGHRS, CDR2 YFSETQ. V gave up 7 bases and J gave up 2 bases, with 18 bases separating them. CDR3 residues: CASGLSAERQETQYF. CDR3 nucleotide sequence: TGCGCCAGCGGCCTAAGTGCGGAGCGGCAAGAGACCCAGTACTTC.

This clonotype has only a few counts. V usage is TRBV6-4 and J usage is TRBJ2-1, with D possibly matching TRBD1 (6 bases). Germline CDR1 is MRHNA and CDR2 is SNTAGT. V was pared by 2 bases and J by 5 bases, with 7 bases between. The CDR3 extends over 13 amino acids. The CDR3 reads CASSDRDNNEQFF. The CDR3 DNA reads as TGTGCCAGCAGTGACCGGGACAACAATGAGCAGTTCTTC.

This chain uses TRBV28 with TRBJ1-5, with D possibly being TRBD1 (5 bases). In germline, CDR1 is MDHEN, CDR2 SYDVKM. CDR3 length equals 13 residues. V lost 7 bases to trimming and J lost 2 bases, with 9 bases between them. The CDR3 loop is CASIWGGNQPQHF. The CDR3, as DNA: TGTGCCAGCATCTGGGGGGGCAATCAGCCCCAGCATTTT.

The chain has TRBV27 and TRBJ2-7, with D unresolved. The CDR3 consists of 11 residues. V dropped 6 bases and J dropped 3 bases, with 6 bases sitting between them. The germline gives CDR1 MNHEY, CDR2 SMNVEV (reference sequence). The DNA of the CDR3 is TGTGCCAGCAGGACCATCTACGAGCAGTACTTC. The encoded protein is CASRTIYEQYF.

Many counts were recorded for this clonotype. This rearrangement joins TRBV7-2 to TRBJ2-3; D call uncertain. CDR3 length: 13 residues. The germline V gene has CDR1 SGHTA and CDR2 FQGNSA. V lost 1 base to trimming and J lost 6 bases, with 8 bases between them. CDR3 amino acids: CASSLGPADTQYF. CDR3 in DNA: TGTGCCAGCAGCTTAGGGCCAGCGGATACGCAGTATTTT.

The chain carries TRBV12-3 or TRBV12-4 and TRBJ2-1; D is unresolved. The CDR3 extends over 12 amino acids. V shed 5 bases and J shed 13 bases, with 15 bases lying between them. CDR3 in DNA: TGTGCCAGCAGTGCCCGTGGCGTATTACAGTTCTTC. Translated, it gives CASSARGVLQFF.

This clonotype was observed many times. The V gene is TRBV28, the J gene TRBJ1-2; D gene uncertain. Trimming removed 2 bases at V and 4 bases at J, with 11 bases between. CDR1 MDHEN and CDR2 SYDVKM come from the germline V gene. The CDR3 runs to 14 residues. The DNA for the CDR3 is TGTGCCAGCAGTTTACTGTGGCTAGGCTATGGCTACACCTTC. Its protein is CASSLLWLGYGYTF.

The genes are TRBV9 and TRBJ2-5; tentative D call: TRBD2 (6 bases). The V end was cut by 0 bases, the J end by 2 bases, with 11 bases between. This CDR3 spans 15 amino acids. The germline CDR1 and CDR2 sequences are SGDLS and YYNGEE. This chain's CDR3 is CASSVASGVQETQYF. The DNA for the CDR3 is TGTGCCAGCAGCGTAGCCTCGGGGGTGCAAGAGACCCAGTACTTC.

This clonotype has a count of ten or more. V is TRBV28 and J is TRBJ2-7; the D gene is possibly TRBD2 (6 bases). The CDR3 sequence is 13 residues long. Germline V gene data show CDR1 as MDHEN and CDR2 as SYDVKM. Trimming pared 6 bases from V and 0 bases from J, leaving 9 bases between. CDR3 protein: CASSREFSYEQYF. The CDR3 DNA reads as TGTGCCAGCAGCCGGGAGTTCTCCTACGAGCAGTACTTC.

The sample holds many counts of this clonotype. J is TRBJ2-1 and V is TRBV5-8; D may be TRBD1 or TRBD2 (5 bases each). Germline V gene lookup returns CDR1 SGHTS and CDR2 YDEGEE. Trimming removed 0 bases from V and 13 bases from J, with 17 bases in between. The CDR3 is 14 amino acids. In nucleotides, the CDR3 is TGTGCCAGCAGCTTGGAGGGGAGTGCTAGCCCTCAGTTCTTC. Encoded protein: CASSLEGSASPQFF.

This clonotype was detected many times. The V gene is TRBV12-3 or TRBV12-4, the J gene TRBJ2-1; weak D call: TRBD1 (5 bases). V gave up 3 bases and J gave up 7 bases, with 16 bases separating them. The CDR3 consists of 15 residues. CDR3 residues: CASSFLDKGWNEQFF. The CDR3 bases are TGTGCCAGCAGTTTTCTTGATAAGGGGTGGAATGAGCAGTTCTTC.

The CDR3 loop reads CSASGQKVYNEQFF. The CDR3 DNA is TGCAGTGCCTCGGGACAGAAAGTTTACAATGAGCAGTTCTTC. The chain employs TRBV20-1 and TRBJ2-1, with 7 bases fitting TRBD1. Germline assignment: CDR1 DFQATT and CDR2 SNEGSKA (reference sequence). With V trimmed by 6 bases and J by 4 bases, 9 bases remained unmatched. The CDR3 totals 14 residues.

J is TRBJ2-3 and V is TRBV10-3; 8 bases agree with TRBD2. CDR3 length equals 14 residues. J was trimmed by 1 base and V by 10 bases; bases with no gene match: 7. Germline lookup yields CDR1 ENHRY and CDR2 SYGVKD. The CDR3 is CATGLALGTDTQYF. CDR3 bases: TGTGCCACAGGACTAGCACTCGGCACAGATACGCAGTATTTT.